This TCR beta chain derives from a study of breast tumors, draining lymph nodes, adjacent tissues. Broader study findings: Tumor and nontumor repertoires were significantly more similar in luminal-like than in basal-like breast cancer. Tumors had less TCR diversity than lymph nodes, more than nontumor tissue.

TCRdb itself ran the multiplex PCR reads through MiXCR, one entry per CDR3 protein. The sample holds roughly 260,000 distinct CDR3 sequences, over 30% seen once. Axillary draining lymph nodes of breast cancer patients supplied the node samples. This CDR3 spans 14 amino acids. Deletions cut 4 bases from V and 1 base from J, with 11 bases between. Germline lookup yields CDR1 SGHNT and CDR2 YYREEE (reference sequence). As regards this clonotype: The antigen is not known.

The specimen sequenced was axillary lymph node tissue. The origin of this receptor is a female donor with breast cancer. Some clones in this sample may be carry-over from other donors' samples. V and J are TRBV5-4 and TRBJ2-5, with D uncertain. The CDR3 sequence is CASSHAGSQETQYF. In nucleotides, the CDR3 is TGTGCCAGCAGCCATGCCGGGTCCCAAGAGACCCAGTACTTC.